Reported below is one TCR beta chain. What it recognizes is unknown. The data originate from a study of cytomegalovirus exposure and HLA in healthy donors. V lost 6 bases to trimming and J lost 5 bases, with 13 bases between them. This CDR3 is 13 amino acids long. Germline CDR1 and CDR2: KGHSH and LQKENI. In the PCR, 60 Vbeta and 13 Jbeta primers were used. Produced via immunoSEQ multiplex PCR; TCRdb's table is partial and in-frame only. Among approximately 110,000 clones listed, approximately 78% were seen once. Findings of the study overall: Later analysis revealed greater clonal expansion in HLA-associated TCR beta chains than in equally common others. No immune exposure information besides CMV serostatus was available.

The receptor was isolated from a young man in good health and CMV-seropositive. The sequencing sample was made of PBMCs. This chain connects TRBV18 to TRBJ1-2; perhaps TRBD1 as D (5 bases). CDR3 bases: TGTGCCAGCTCCAACGGGGGGAGTTATGGCTACACCTTC. Its protein product is CASSNGGSYGYTF.